This T cell receptor (beta chain) comes out of a study of T cell changes during pregnancy in multiple sclerosis. Looked up from germline, CDR1 is LGHNA and CDR2 is YSLEER. The CDR3 consists of 14 residues. Trimming took off 0 bases at V and 6 bases at J, with 12 bases between the two ends. TCRdb keeps only in-frame clones here, not all; method: immunoSEQ multiplex PCR. Here the sample spans 60,000 to 65,000 clones, around 93% being singletons. The table lists this clone with many counts. This clonotype was sampled from a female donor with multiple sclerosis, enrolled in a pregnancy study. The chain recombines TRBV4-3 with TRBJ2-7, with D hard to call. The sample here was peripheral blood, taken in the first trimester of pregnancy. CDR3 residues: CASSQDLERAEQYF. The CDR3 DNA sequence: TGCGCCAGCAGCCAAGATCTAGAGCGCGCCGAGCAGTACTTC.